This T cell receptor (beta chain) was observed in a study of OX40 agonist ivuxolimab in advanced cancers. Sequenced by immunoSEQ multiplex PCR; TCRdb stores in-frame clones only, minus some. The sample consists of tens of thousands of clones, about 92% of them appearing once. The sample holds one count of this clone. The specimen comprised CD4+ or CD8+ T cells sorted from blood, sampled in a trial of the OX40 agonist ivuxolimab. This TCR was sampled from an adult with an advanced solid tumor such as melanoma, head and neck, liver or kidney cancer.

CDR3 sequence: CASSHEQDPGLFF. CDR3 nucleotide sequence: TGCGCCAGCAGCCATGAACAGGACCCTGGGCTGTTTTTT. This chain joins TRBV4-1 and TRBJ2-2, with D possibly TRBD1 on 5 matching bases. This CDR3 contains 13 residues. Germline CDR1 reads MGHRA; CDR2 reads YSYEKL. The V end lost 3 bases, the J end lost 13 bases, and 15 bases lay between the germline ends.